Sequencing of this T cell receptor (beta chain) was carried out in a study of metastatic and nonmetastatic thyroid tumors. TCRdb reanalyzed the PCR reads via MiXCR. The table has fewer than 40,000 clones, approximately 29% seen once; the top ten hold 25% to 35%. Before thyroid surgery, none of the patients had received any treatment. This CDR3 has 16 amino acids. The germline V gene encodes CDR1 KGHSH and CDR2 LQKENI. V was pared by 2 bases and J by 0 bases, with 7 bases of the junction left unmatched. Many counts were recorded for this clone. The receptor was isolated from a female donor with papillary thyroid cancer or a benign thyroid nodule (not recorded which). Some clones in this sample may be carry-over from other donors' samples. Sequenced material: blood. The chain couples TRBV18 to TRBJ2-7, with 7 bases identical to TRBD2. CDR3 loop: CASSPNKAGSSYEQYF. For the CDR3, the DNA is TGTGCCAGCTCACCAAATAAAGCGGGAAGCTCCTACGAGCAGTACTTC.